This T cell receptor beta chain was retrieved from a study of cytotoxic CD8 clonotypes in ibrutinib-treated CLL. Overall study context: Investigators reported 24 partial and 2 complete responses; after median about 70 months, roughly 15 patients remained remitted and some 12 progressed. Study-level findings and limits: At the start, clonality exceeded age-matched healthy donors and followed circulating CD8+ T-cell counts. Clonality showed a rise at ibrutinib response that reversed toward baseline at progression.

As regards this clone: Antigen unknown.

Sequencing used immunoSEQ multiplex PCR; TCRdb keeps in-frame clones, though not all of them. This sample carries 55,000 to 80,000 clones, about nine tenths of them seen once, and the ten largest clones take 3.1%. The sample consisted of PBMCs, taken after 12 months of ibrutinib treatment. The receptor was derived from a human donor with chronic lymphocytic leukemia.

CDR3 DNA: TGTGCCAGCAGCTTAGTACCAGCGGGAGTAGCGGCAGATACGCAGTATTTT. Translation: CASSLVPAGVAADTQYF. The gene calls are TRBV7-6 and TRBJ2-3; 8 nucleotides line up with TRBD2. The CDR3 is 17 residues long. CDR1 and CDR2 (germline): SGHVS, FNYEAQ. Germline trimming cut 1 base from V and 4 bases from J; bases unmatched to any gene: 10.